The following is a TCR beta chain sequence with its context. Its recognized antigen is unknown. Base qualities are not recorded, but no much larger clone differs from it by a single base. The CDR3 contains 14 residues, cysteine and phenylalanine counted. Just the 42-base CDR3 DNA is kept, in frame starting at base 1. The germline V gene (reference sequence) yields SGHNT for CDR1 and YYREEE for CDR2. V loses 0 bases, J loses 3 bases, and the germline ends lie 9 bases apart. The library was produced with the immunoSEQ multiplex PCR assay. The multiplex PCR relied on a mix of 60 forward primers for TCR Vbeta segments and 13 reverse primers for TCR Jbeta segments. The CDR3 region of rearranged TCR beta genes was amplified from genomic DNA with a multiplex PCR assay. On the Illumina HiSeq System, the amplified TCR beta libraries were sequenced as 87-base-pair reads. Processing in the source paper ran as follows. A later analysis tallied tens of millions of unique TCR beta chains across the 660 or so repertoires, and around 12 million of those chains were shared by two or more donors. Raw reads were error-corrected and collapsed into unique sequences by a nearest-neighbor algorithm in which closely related sequences were merged to remove PCR and sequencing errors. To assign V, D and J gene segments, CDR3 sequences were aligned to IMGT reference sequences. For a sequence to be retained, a match of at least six nucleotides to both a V gene segment and a J gene segment was required. A rearrangement counted as productive if the CDR3 had no stop codons and remained in frame with V and J, and every other rearrangement counted as non-productive. CDR3 was defined by IMGT convention, running from the second conserved V-encoded cysteine to the conserved J-encoded phenylalanine. The earlier analysis of about 560 of the donors excluded any sequence lacking an unambiguous match to a single V gene segment. An earlier analysis of over 450 of the donors classified V segments as functional when productive rearrangements were above 56.7% and as segregating when the standard deviation between donors was above 5%. A statistical classification framework was built for diagnosing cytomegalovirus status from the catalog of TCR beta chain sequences. In a later analysis, TCR nucleotide sequences were compared against IMGT/GENE-DB human TR gene sequences so that V and J genes could be assigned. In a later analysis, CDR3 sequences and most-parsimonious VDJ recombination scenarios were assigned using the TCRdist pipeline. A later analysis defined each TCR beta chain by its CDR3 amino acid sequence plus V-gene family, and excluded reads lacking a unique V-gene family. To address suspected cross-contamination and a sequencing artifact, a later analysis removed roughly 580 highly shared, low-generation-probability nucleotide sequences. For each public chain, a later analysis derived a clonal expansion index from normalized ranks of inferred template counts within each repertoire. A later analysis computed generation probabilities with a VDJ recombination model fitted to out-of-frame rearrangements, and checked the results against IGoR. A later analysis scored TCR-TCR, TCR-HLA and TCR-CMV co-occurrence with hypergeometric tests, applying a repertoire-size bias correction to TCR pairs. In a later analysis, false discovery rates were estimated by permuting HLA or CMV assignments 20 times. In a later analysis, co-occurring TCRs were grouped using DBSCAN, with TCRdist sequence similarity added in when clustering inside HLA-allele-positive subsets. Co-occurrence clustering excluded repertoires with fewer than 30,000 or more than 120,000 public chains, plus five with anomalous nucleotide sharing. The source is immuneACCESS, and TCRdb retained only in-frame sequences with V and J called. Part of the clones is not carried over; for the studies checked, unresolved V genes explain less than half of this, and the remainder is unexplained. D and trimming come from the DNA, and the V and J calls and clone size come from that table. In this sample the table shows 50,000 to 80,000 clones, 77% of which occur a single time. More than 5% of the sample is held by the ten biggest clonotypes.

These data belong to a study of cytomegalovirus exposure and HLA in healthy donors (dated 2017 in TCRdb). About the investigation overall: An earlier analysis of fewer than 750 of the donors reported 250 to 300 Gb of sequence data and some 110 million unique TCR beta sequences obtained from some 170 million T cells. A later analysis re-analyzed previously published TCR beta repertoires from 500 to 700 donors and added high-resolution HLA genotyping to study TCR occurrence patterns. The study combined high-throughput TCR immunosequencing, statistical association of individual TCRs with disease status, and machine learning to predict cytomegalovirus infection status. All discovery cohort repertoires had been generated on a single sequencing platform. To decide whether each TCR beta V gene segment behaved as functional or pseudogenic, an earlier analysis of some 600 of the donors relied on high-throughput TCR beta sequencing. Roughly 5 DR-DQ haplotypes were handled as single units for association and clustering because linkage in the cohort was strong. Among under 450 genotyped donors of the cohort, an average of about 240,000 unique TCR beta nucleotide sequences were sequenced per donor, around 18% of them non-productive. In a later genetic analysis, genome-wide SNP genotypes for about 55% of the roughly 700 donors were used, and that subset was treated as a discovery cohort. Donor age, sex, ethnicity and CMV serostatus were compiled together with the repertoire data. The study aimed to test whether cataloging public T cell receptors could reveal signatures of past pathogen exposure. The T cell repertoires of under 750 subjects were profiled by immunosequencing and related to cytomegalovirus serostatus. A separate validation cohort of roughly 110 different subjects was used in addition to the roughly 670-subject first cohort. In the later analysis, no new phenotypic data were used to find candidate immune exposures; instead, reliance was placed on TCR beta sequences and their occurrence across donors. Approximately 310 gigabases of sequencing data and 78 million or so unique TCR sequences were included in an early release covering about 700 HLA-typed donors. Both class I and class II loci were covered by HLA typing, at four-digit resolution. The genetic ancestry cluster associated with self-reported Caucasian donors included approximately 85% of the 300 to 400 genotyped donors. The number of typed donors differed by locus: about 620-640 for A, B, C, DRB1 and DQB1; 522 for DQA1; around 610 for DPA1; and about 470 for DPB1. What the research found in general, with its limitations: In a later analysis, several top co-occurrence clusters were reported to appear linked to parvovirus B19, influenza, CMV and Epstein-Barr virus. HLA typing was unavailable for some donors at each locus, so association tests used only the typed subset. Because counts were too low, 15 to 20 rarely observed V segments, including chromosome 9 orphons, were excluded from the earlier analysis of 587 of the donors. In a later genetic analysis, a missense DCLRE1C variant was associated with V-gene and J-gene trimming of TCR beta chains, and the association was replicated in an independent cohort. While some public TCRs were present in many individuals, most TCR sequences turned up only very rarely across donors. The only immune exposure information available for the cohort was CMV serostatus. According to a later analysis, TCR association rates differed among HLA loci, with DRB1 alleles showing the most associated TCRs and HLA-C alleles showing the fewest. Strong co-occurrence of HLA alleles, especially DR and DQ, made assigning TCR associations to individual alleles difficult. Presence/absence analyses assumed roughly uniform sequencing depth across donors, an assumption that may not hold. A further reported finding was that TCR beta sequences accurately predicted the HLA-A and HLA-B alleles for most subjects in the first cohort. Correlated functional status among segregating V segments might be attributable to linkage disequilibrium, but an unknown experimental factor could not be ruled out. In an earlier analysis of about 540 of the donors, most TCR beta V segments were observed in productive rearrangements about 87% or about 30% of the time, broadly matching IMGT annotations. Because the 87-base-pair reads could not distinguish some IMGT-functional V segments, including TRBV6-2 and TRBV6-3, those segments were excluded. A cluster of highly shared sequence variants was judged likely to represent a technical artifact of the sequencing pipeline. This cohort had only TCR beta chains sequenced, and the lack of alpha or paired-chain data limited which features could be detected. The authors suggested that the approach could potentially be extended to other disease states and immunological phenotypes. In a later analysis, most CMV-associated TCR beta chains were found to appear HLA-restricted, with HLA associations seemingly driven largely by CMV exposure. Compared with equally common non-associated chains, HLA-associated TCR beta chains in a later analysis were more clonally expanded and had lower generation probabilities. A total of fewer than 200 TCR beta chains were listed by the study as associated with cytomegalovirus. In both the original and validation cohorts, the classifier was reported to diagnose cytomegalovirus status with high specificity and sensitivity. At a false discovery rate of 0.05, a later analysis linked some 17,000 TCR beta sequences to specific HLA alleles. In a later genetic analysis, fewer N-insertions in productive TCRs were reported among donors in an Asian-associated ancestry cluster than the 666-donor mean. In vitro tests confirmed that a few of the cytomegalovirus-associated TCR beta chains recognize cytomegalovirus antigens.

The cohort consisted of 666 healthy bone marrow donors. Cohort members were all nominally healthy when sampled, although unrecorded immune exposures were likely present. The donor tested CMV seropositive and was one of the 289 seropositive cohort members. Each donor provided a peripheral blood sample, and peripheral blood mononuclear cells were used for TCR beta sequencing. The Qiagen DNeasy Blood Extraction Kit was used to extract genomic DNA from the blood cell samples. This clonotype was obtained from a male donor in good health and CMV-seropositive. The sequencing sample was made of PBMCs. The sequence links TRBV5-4 to TRBJ1-2; the D gene is perhaps TRBD1, on 5 matching bases. The CDR3: CASSLGGGDYGYTF. DNA sequence: TGTGCCAGCAGCTTGGGCGGGGGAGACTATGGCTACACCTTC.